One sample yielded the 12 T cell receptor beta chains listed below, sequenced in a study of tumor-infiltrating lymphocytes in primary liver carcinoma. It was from roughly 20-30 mg of unsorted bulk tissue that RNA and DNA were co-extracted. TCR beta cDNA was prepared out of about 510 ng total RNA by means of a constant-region primer. TCR beta libraries came from three nested multiplex PCR rounds using slightly modified ARM-PCR. Each of the first two PCR rounds ran 9 to 11 cycles with TRBV1-TRBV30 forward and C-beta reverse primers. One entry per CDR3 protein results from TCRdb running MiXCR on the multiplex PCR reads. The sample lists tens of thousands of distinct CDR3 sequences; about three quarters were seen once. The specimen was liver tumor tissue from sampling region 5. Subset defined: tumor region T5, tumor centre. These TCRs come from a man aged 40-50 years with primary liver carcinoma and hepatitis B virus infection.

Points on this clonotype: One end of the junction varies from germline; a read error may be responsible. J is TRBJ2-3 and V is TRBV5-8; 9 bases are shared with TRBD1. This CDR3 is 14 amino acids long. Germline lookup yields CDR1 SGHTS and CDR2 YDEGEE. The CDR3 spells CASSFDRGADTQYF. The CDR3 nucleotides read TGTGCCAGTAGCTTCGACAGGGGGGCAGATACGCAATATTTT.

For this clonotype: The CDR3 carries no conserved terminal phenylalanine or tryptophan, so it likely arises from a read error. The CDR3 sequence: CASSQLGSRGNEQFL. CDR3 coding DNA: TGTGCCAGCAGCCAGCTCGGAAGTCGCGGAAATGAGCAGTTCTTA. V gene TRBV14 combines with J gene TRBJ2-1; unclear D gene. CDR1 is SGHDN and CDR2 is FVKESK in the germline V gene. Trimming removed 3 bases from V and 7 bases from J, with 16 bases in between. This CDR3 comprises 15 residues.

This clonotype was seen only once. No conserved phenylalanine or tryptophan ends this CDR3, so it is likely a read error. J is TRBJ2-5 and V is TRBV29-1; 14 nucleotides agree with TRBD2. The CDR3 covers 15 residues. Germline loops: CDR1 SQVTM, CDR2 ANQGSEA. CDR3 in amino acids: CSAGLAGGRGETQYS. The CDR3 nucleotides are TGTAGCGCAGGACTAGCGGGAGGACGAGGTGAGACCCAGTACTCC.

This clonotype appeared many times. One end of the junction is discordant with germline, which a read error may explain. J is TRBJ1-1 and V is TRBV25-1; possibly TRBD1 for D (5 bases). Germline V gives CDR1 MGHDK, CDR2 SYGVNS. The CDR3 spans 12 residues. This CDR3 reads CTSTDKRTEAFF. The CDR3 nucleotides read TGTACCAGCACGGACAAGAGGACTGAAGCTTTCTTT.

This clonotype was recorded a few times. The junction departs from germline at one end; a sequencing error may be responsible. J is TRBJ2-3 and V is TRBV14; tentative D call: TRBD2 (6 bases). Germline V gene data show CDR1 as SGHDN and CDR2 as FVKESK. The CDR3 runs 15 residues. Here the CDR3 DNA reads TGTGCCAGCAGCCAAGGGACTGGCGGGATAGATATGCAGTATTTT. Protein product: CASSQGTGGIDMQYF.

This clonotype was seen at least ten times. The chain has TRBV6-4 and TRBJ1-6, with D unresolved. This CDR3 has 11 residues. Germline V gives CDR1 MRHNA, CDR2 SNTAGT. V was cut by 4 bases and J by 9 bases, with 4 bases left in between. The CDR3 reads CASSGPSPLHF. The CDR3 DNA is TGTGCCAGCAGTGGGCCTTCACCCCTCCACTTT.

As regards this clonotype: Mismatch with germline at one junction end may stem from a read error. V gene TRBV4-2 combines with J gene TRBJ2-7; 13 bases are a match to TRBD2. The CDR3 runs 17 residues. Germline CDR1 is LGHNA and CDR2 is YNFKEQ. The CDR3 DNA is TGTGCCGCTACTGGACTAGCGGGAGTTTACAAGTCCTACGAGCAATACTTC. The encoded protein is CAATGLAGVYKSYEQYF.

The chain combines TRBV10-3 with TRBJ1-4; TRBD1 might be the D (5 bases). The V and J ends lost 1 base and 7 bases respectively, with 10 bases between them. The germline gives CDR1 ENHRY, CDR2 SYGVKD. The CDR3 is made up of 14 amino acids. The CDR3 is CAISEWSRGEKLFF. The CDR3 nucleotides are TGTGCCATCAGTGAGTGGTCAAGGGGTGAAAAACTGTTTTTT.

Details on this clonotype: Mismatch with germline at one junction end may stem from a read error. The chain uses TRBV24-1 and TRBJ2-3; D remains ambiguous. This CDR3 region has 16 residues. Germline-derived CDR1 and CDR2 are KGHDR and SFDVKD. CDR3 loop: CATSDPGQTSADTRYF. The DNA of the CDR3 is TGTGCCACCAGTGACCCCGGGCAGACGTCGGCAGATACGCGGTATTTT.

This clonotype was seen many times. CDR3 amino acids: CASSFLATSGSSYNEQFF. The CDR3 coding sequence is TGTGCCAGCAGTTTTCTTGCTACCTCCGGGAGTTCCTACAATGAGCAGTTCTTC. The V and J genes are TRBV12-3 or TRBV12-4 and TRBJ2-1, with D possibly being TRBD2 (6 bases). V lost 3 bases to trimming and J lost 1 base, with 19 bases between them. The CDR3 extends over 18 amino acids.

The V gene is TRBV4-1, the J gene TRBJ2-2; D ambiguous. The CDR3 has 14 residues. The V gene's germline CDR1 is MGHRA and CDR2 YSYEKL. The CDR3 nucleotides are TGCGCGGGCAGCCAAGCTCTGAATACCGGGGAGCTGTTTTTT. Its protein is CAGSQALNTGELFF.

As to this clonotype: One end of the junction does not line up with germline, which may come from a read error. The chain combines TRBV6-1 with TRBJ2-1; 7 bases line up with TRBD1. This CDR3 is 16 amino acids long. Germline CDR1 is MNHNS and CDR2 is SASEGT. DNA of the CDR3: TGTGTCAGCAGCTCCTATCAGGGGGATTACTACAATGAGCAGTTCTTC. Translation gives CVSSSYQGDYYNEQFF.